The next 25 T cell receptor beta chains were all read from a single sample in a study of blood T cell repertoires in COVID-19. Only in-frame clones appear in the TCRdb table, and some are missing; sequencing was by immunoSEQ multiplex PCR. Of fewer than 350,000 clones listed, around 90% were seen once; the top ten hold 1.5% to 2%. Sequences were obtained from PBMCs or T cells enriched from blood (not recorded which). Receptor source: a woman aged 40 to 50 who had recovered from COVID-19.

The genes are TRBV5-1 and TRBJ2-5, with 8 bases that match TRBD1. Germline V lookup: CDR1 SGHRS, CDR2 YFSETQ. This CDR3 spans 15 amino acids. V shed 0 bases, J shed 5 bases, and the junction held 6 bases outside the gene matches. The CDR3 here is CASSLGQGSSETQYF. CDR3 DNA sequence: TGCGCCAGCAGCTTGGGACAGGGGAGTTCGGAGACCCAGTACTTC.

The rearrangement joins TRBV5-5 to TRBJ1-4, with D uncertain. This CDR3 region has 12 residues. The V end lost 3 bases, the J end lost 8 bases, and 8 bases lay between the germline ends. Germline V CDR1 and CDR2: SGHKS, YYEKEE (reference sequence). As DNA, the CDR3 is TGTGCCAGCAGCTCGGAGGACGAAAAACTGTTTTTT. This translates into CASSSEDEKLFF.

This chain uses TRBV5-1 with TRBJ2-2, with 8 bases lining up with TRBD1. The length of the CDR3 is 16 residues. Germline V gives CDR1 SGHRS, CDR2 YFSETQ. J was trimmed by 0 bases and V by 4 bases; bases with no gene match: 5. The CDR3 loop is CASSPRTGPNTGELFF. DNA for the CDR3: TGCGCCAGCAGCCCCAGGACAGGGCCGAACACCGGGGAGCTGTTTTTT.

The chain carries TRBV7-2 and TRBJ2-1; D gene uncertain. This CDR3 region has 15 residues. Germline values: CDR1 SGHTA, CDR2 FQGNSA. V was shortened by 5 bases and J by 0 bases, with 11 bases between the two germline ends. CDR3 in DNA: TGTGCCAGCAGCCCCGAGGTGAGCTCCTACAATGAGCAGTTCTTC. It specifies CASSPEVSSYNEQFF.

This clone was detected only once. The V gene is TRBV18, the J gene TRBJ2-7; D is ambiguous. CDR3 length: 14 residues. Trimming took 2 bases from V and 0 from J, leaving 8 bases between them. Germline assignment: CDR1 KGHSH and CDR2 LQKENI. In DNA form, the CDR3 reads TGTGCCAGCTCACCAGGGCTATTCTCCTACGAGCAGTACTTC. It translates to CASSPGLFSYEQYF.

This clone has a single count. The rearrangement uses TRBV12-3 or TRBV12-4 and TRBJ1-2; D may be TRBD1 (6 bases). The CDR3 is 13 residues long. Trimming removed 3 bases at V and 8 bases at J, with 13 bases between. CDR3 amino acids: CASSLNRVDGYTF. The CDR3 DNA sequence: TGTGCCAGCAGTTTGAACAGGGTGGACGGCTACACCTTC.

The rearrangement joins TRBV6-5 to TRBJ2-7; 12 bases fit TRBD1. The CDR3 has 15 amino acids. V shed 4 bases and J 6 bases; nucleotides not matched to a gene: 7. Germline CDR1 reads MNHEY; CDR2 reads SVGAGI. This CDR3 reads CASSFLGTGGGEQYF. The CDR3, as DNA: TGTGCCAGCAGTTTCCTCGGGACAGGGGGCGGCGAGCAGTACTTC.

This clone was seen a few times. The J gene is TRBJ1-2, the V gene TRBV2; 9 bases match TRBD1. This CDR3 comprises 17 residues. The germline gives CDR1 SNHLY, CDR2 FYNNEI. V lost 1 base to trimming and J lost 6 bases; unmatched junction nucleotides: 12. The CDR3 loop is CASSEDEGTGLTDGYTF. The CDR3 DNA reads as TGTGCCAGCAGTGAAGATGAGGGGACAGGGCTCACAGATGGCTACACCTTC.

The chain is built from TRBV27 and TRBJ1-1, with a weak D call TRBD1 (5 bases). Germline V gives CDR1 MNHEY, CDR2 SMNVEV (reference sequence). The CDR3 is 14 amino acids. Between the trimmed V and J ends, which lost 5 bases and 1 base, there was a span of 11 bases. CDR3 amino acids: CASSPQGANTEAFF. CDR3 DNA: TGTGCCAGCAGTCCCCAGGGTGCGAACACTGAAGCTTTCTTT.

The V and J genes are TRBV5-1 and TRBJ2-1; the match to TRBD1 covers 9 bases. Trimming cost V 0 bases and J 4 bases; bases outside gene matches: 2. The CDR3 extends over 15 amino acids. Germline V gives CDR1 SGHRS, CDR2 YFSETQ. As DNA, the CDR3 is TGCGCCAGCAGCTTGGGACAGGGGGGGTACAATGAGCAGTTCTTC. Protein: CASSLGQGGYNEQFF.

Turning to this clone: The same CDR3 can be traced to other DNA sequences in this sample. The chain recombines TRBV18 with TRBJ1-1, with D perhaps TRBD1 (6 bases). The V end lost 6 bases, the J end lost 5 bases, and 16 bases lay between the germline ends. The CDR3 length is 14 residues. Looked up from germline, CDR1 is KGHSH and CDR2 is LQKENI. The chain's CDR3 is CASSQGQGKTEAFF. The CDR3 DNA reads TGTGCCAGCTCCCAAGGCCAGGGGAAGACTGAAGCTTTCTTT.

Of note for this clone: The identical CDR3 is also encoded by other nucleotide sequences in the sample. The CDR3 DNA is TGTGCCAGCTCACCCGGGACAGACCCCTACGAGCAGTACTTC. Encoded protein: CASSPGTDPYEQYF. The V call is TRBV18, the J call TRBJ2-7; 7 positions agree with TRBD1. From germline, CDR1 is KGHSH and CDR2 LQKENI. V dropped 3 bases and J dropped 2; count of bases not matched to a gene: 4. The CDR3 has 14 residues.

This clone was seen a handful of times. The chain combines TRBV5-1 with TRBJ1-2, with D tentatively TRBD1 (5 bases). V lost 4 bases and J 1 base, leaving 11 bases between the germline ends. Germline loops: CDR1 SGHRS, CDR2 YFSETQ. CDR3 size: 14 residues. CDR3 protein: CASSRGEGNYGYTF. CDR3 nucleotide sequence: TGCGCCAGCAGCAGAGGGGAGGGTAACTATGGCTACACCTTC.

The chain has TRBV9 and TRBJ1-1; D possibly corresponds to TRBD1 (5 bases). The CDR3 is made up of 15 amino acids. V lost 0 bases, J lost 3 bases, and 12 bases lay in between. CDR1 is SGDLS and CDR2 is YYNGEE in the germline V gene. Written as DNA, the CDR3 is TGTGCCAGCAGCGTAGTAGGGGTTAAGGACACTGAAGCTTTCTTT. It is translated as CASSVVGVKDTEAFF.

The chain joins TRBV19 to TRBJ2-1, with D possibly TRBD2 on 7 matching bases. Deletions cut 9 bases from V and 3 bases from J, with 21 bases between. Germline V gene data show CDR1 as LNHDA and CDR2 as SQIVND (reference sequence). This CDR3 contains 16 residues. The CDR3 loop reads CASLGQRGGDYNEQFF. The DNA for the CDR3 is TGTGCCAGCCTGGGACAACGCGGGGGCGACTACAATGAGCAGTTCTTC.

The V and J genes are TRBV11-1 and TRBJ2-7, with D maybe TRBD1 (6 bases). CDR1 is SGHAT and CDR2 is FQDESV in the germline V gene (reference sequence). This CDR3 spans 14 amino acids. Between the trimmed V and J ends, which lost 5 bases and 0 bases, there was a span of 11 bases. CDR3 region: CASSPGTFSYEQYF. As DNA, the CDR3 is TGTGCCAGCAGCCCTGGGACATTCTCCTACGAGCAGTACTTC.

The rearrangement joins TRBV29-1 to TRBJ1-1; the D gene is possibly TRBD1 (6 bases). The CDR3 loop spans 14 amino acids. From germline, CDR1 is SQVTM and CDR2 ANQGSEA. V was clipped by 1 base and J by 5 bases, with 14 bases between them. For the CDR3, the DNA is TGCAGCGTTGAAGTACAGGGAAGGAGGACTGAAGCTTTCTTT. Its translation: CSVEVQGRRTEAFF. The variable domain in full, completed from reference TRBV29-1 and TRBJ1-1, reads SAVISQKPSRDICQRGTSLTIQCQVDSQVTMMFWYRQQPGQSLTLIATANQGSEATYESGFVIDKFPISRPNLTFSTLTVSNMSPEDSSIYLCSVEVQGRRTEAFFGQGTRLTVV.

The chain combines TRBV28 with TRBJ1-3, with no clear D. CDR1 and CDR2 (germline): MDHEN, SYDVKM. Trimming stripped 3 bases from V and 6 bases from J, with 12 bases between. The CDR3 is 14 residues long. CDR3 nucleotide sequence: TGTGCCAGCAGTTTGGGCTGGTCGGCAAACACCATATATTTT. It yields the protein CASSLGWSANTIYF.

The chain links TRBV18 to TRBJ1-6, with D unclear. CDR3 size: 14 residues. Germline V gene lookup returns CDR1 KGHSH and CDR2 LQKENI. V was trimmed by 2 bases and J by 8 bases, leaving 10 bases between them. The CDR3 sequence is CASSPFDEDSPLHF. Here the CDR3 DNA reads TGTGCCAGCTCACCATTCGACGAGGATTCACCCCTCCACTTT.

The chain combines TRBV4-3 with TRBJ2-7; 11 nucleotides line up with TRBD1. The CDR3 extends over 15 amino acids. Trimming at V came to 1 base and at J to 3 bases, leaving 2 bases not matched to a gene. Looked up from germline, CDR1 is LGHNA and CDR2 is YSLEER. The CDR3 protein is CASSQGTGGDYEQYF. In DNA form, the CDR3 reads TGCGCCAGCAGCCAAGGGACAGGGGGCGACTACGAGCAGTACTTC.

The chain recombines TRBV19 with TRBJ2-1; D not certain. Germline V gene data show CDR1 as LNHDA and CDR2 as SQIVND (reference sequence). V lost 5 bases and J lost 10, with 15 bases in between. The CDR3 runs 13 residues. This CDR3 reads CASSPSLHSEQFF. The CDR3 DNA follows: TGTGCCAGTAGTCCCTCGCTCCACTCCGAGCAGTTCTTC. Supplemented by reference TRBV19 and TRBJ2-1, the full variable domain reads DGGITQSPKYLFRKEGQNVTLSCEQNLNHDAMYWYRQDPGQGLRLIYYSQIVNDFQKGDIAEGYSVSREKKESFPLTVTSAQKNPTAFYLCASSPSLHSEQFFGPGTRLTVL.

The gene calls are TRBV5-1 and TRBJ1-2; 9 nucleotides agree with TRBD1. The CDR3 length is 14 residues. V dropped 3 bases and J dropped 8; count of bases not matched to a gene: 8. Germline V CDR1 and CDR2: SGHRS, YFSETQ. Here the CDR3 DNA reads TGCGCCAGCAGCTGGGAACAGGGGGCCGGAGGCTACACCTTC. It yields the protein CASSWEQGAGGYTF.

The CDR3 region is CASSANGQGIYEQYF. The DNA of the CDR3 is TGTGCCAGCAGCGCAAACGGGCAGGGAATCTACGAGCAGTACTTC. J is TRBJ2-7 and V is TRBV9, with D possibly TRBD1 on 5 matching bases. The CDR3 has 15 residues. Germline CDR1 SGDLS, CDR2 YYNGEE. V lost 3 bases and J 3 bases, leaving 16 bases between the germline ends. Looking up the rest from reference TRBV9 and TRBJ2-7 gives the full variable domain: DSGVTQTPKHLITATGQRVTLRCSPRSGDLSVYWYQQSLDQGLQFLIQYYNGEERAKGNILERFSAQQFPDLHSELNLSSLELGDSALYFCASSANGQGIYEQYFGPGTRLTVT.

This clone has only one observation. The gene calls are TRBV4-2 and TRBJ1-3, with no clear D. Between the trimmed V and J ends, which lost 1 base and 2 bases, there was a span of 9 bases. Germline V CDR1 and CDR2: LGHNA, YNFKEQ. CDR3 length: 15 amino acids. CDR3 coding DNA: TGTGCCAGCAGCCAAGGGTCGAACACTGGAAACACCATATATTTT. It encodes CASSQGSNTGNTIYF.

This rearrangement joins TRBV18 to TRBJ1-1, with 8 bases identical to TRBD1. The V segment lost 4 bases and the J segment 4 bases; nucleotides outside the gene matches: 2. CDR1 and CDR2 (germline): KGHSH, LQKENI. This CDR3 comprises 13 residues. This CDR3 is CASSRTGSTEAFF. CDR3 DNA sequence: TGTGCCAGCTCACGGACAGGGAGCACTGAAGCTTTCTTT.